This TCR beta chain is drawn from a study of T cell responses to AZD1222 COVID-19 vaccine. TCRdb's table, derived via immunoSEQ multiplex PCR, lists solely in-frame clones and lacks some. The sample shows approximately 180,000 clones, around 89% of them seen only once. A note on this clone: Antigen specificity is unknown.

Study-wide results and caveats: Nearly half of unique spike-specific TCRs reportedly avoided B.1.351 and B.1.1.7 mutated regions. Spike-specific TCR depth and breadth grew after two AZD1222 doses. There were vaccine-associated CD4 TCRs across spike, dominant at 160-218 and 743-854.

The CDR3 contains 15 residues. Germline values: CDR1 LNHDA, CDR2 SQIVND (reference sequence). After removal of 3 bases from V and 6 bases from J, the junction contained 7 bases not matched to a gene. This TCR was sampled from an adult who received the MenACWY meningococcal vaccine as a control. This chain connects TRBV19 to TRBJ2-1, with TRBD2 identical over 8 bases. The sequencing here drew on peripheral blood, taken 28 days after the second dose of the MenACWY control vaccine. CDR3 in amino acids: CASSITGGPGNEQFF. CDR3 sequence (DNA): TGTGCCAGTAGTATCACGGGAGGGCCCGGCAATGAGCAGTTCTTC.